Each of the 18 T cell receptor beta chains below was sequenced from the same sample in a study of blood T cell repertoires in COVID-19. TCRdb's table, derived via immunoSEQ multiplex PCR, lists solely in-frame clones and lacks some. Among approximately 170,000 clones, roughly 90% were seen once, and the ten largest hold 0.7% to 0.9%. The specimen was PBMCs or T cells enriched from blood (not recorded which). The receptors were gathered from a young woman who had recovered from COVID-19.

The rearrangement joins TRBV18 to TRBJ1-5, with a weak D call TRBD1 (5 bases). CDR3 length: 14 amino acids. Between the trimmed V and J ends, which lost 4 bases and 0 bases, there was a span of 7 bases. The germline V gene has CDR1 KGHSH and CDR2 LQKENI. For the CDR3, the DNA is TGTGCCAGCTCACTCAGGGCTAGCAATCAGCCCCAGCATTTT. It is translated as CASSLRASNQPQHF. The variable domain in full, with the rest retrieved from reference TRBV18 and TRBJ1-5, is NAGVMQNPRHLVRRRGQEARLRCSPMKGHSHVYWYRQLPEEGLKFMVYLQKENIIDESGMPKERFSAEFPKEGPSILRIQQVVRGDSAAYFCASSLRASNQPQHFGDGTRLSIL.

This sequence joins TRBV6-1 and TRBJ1-1, with D maybe TRBD1 (5 bases). Deletions cut 1 base from V and 1 base from J, with 13 bases between. CDR1 MNHNS and CDR2 SASEGT come from the germline V gene. The CDR3 is made up of 16 amino acids. The CDR3 here is CASSEDGGRRNTEAFF. The CDR3 coding sequence is TGTGCCAGCAGTGAAGATGGGGGGAGAAGGAACACTGAAGCTTTCTTT.

Remarks on this clone: A junction boundary mismatches the germline segment, possibly from a read error. This rearrangement joins TRBV28 to TRBJ2-7, with TRBD1 matching over 9 bases. CDR3 length: 14 residues. Germline V lookup: CDR1 MDHEN, CDR2 SYDVKM. The CDR3 DNA reads as TGTGCCAGCAGTATCACCGGGACAGGGTACGGGCAGTACTTC. It encodes CASSITGTGYGQYF.

This chain uses TRBV4-2 with TRBJ2-7; D gene uncertain. This CDR3 region has 13 residues. Germline V gives CDR1 LGHNA, CDR2 YNFKEQ. V lost 0 bases and J 0 bases, leaving 3 bases between the germline ends. CDR3 coding DNA: TGTGCCAGCAGCCAAGACAGCTCCTACGAGCAGTACTTC. It encodes CASSQDSSYEQYF.

This chain connects TRBV19 to TRBJ2-7; 9 bases map to TRBD1. Looked up from germline, CDR1 is LNHDA and CDR2 is SQIVND (reference sequence). This CDR3 region has 14 residues. V dropped 10 bases and J dropped 3; count of bases not matched to a gene: 10. CDR3 sequence (DNA): TGTGCCACCGGGGGGACAGGGAAGGGCTACGAGCAGTACTTC. Translation gives CATGGTGKGYEQYF. Full variable domain (missing parts from reference TRBV19 and TRBJ2-7): DGGITQSPKYLFRKEGQNVTLSCEQNLNHDAMYWYRQDPGQGLRLIYYSQIVNDFQKGDIAEGYSVSREKKESFPLTVTSAQKNPTAFYLCATGGTGKGYEQYFGPGTRLTVT.

With respect to this clone: One junction end disagrees with the germline gene, perhaps due to a read error. The rearrangement uses TRBV7-7 and TRBJ2-3; possibly TRBD2 for D (5 bases). The CDR3 consists of 13 residues. The V gene's germline CDR1 is SSHAT and CDR2 FNYEAQ (reference sequence). As DNA, the CDR3 is TGTGCTAGCAGCGGCGATGGGAGAGATACGCAGTATTTT. Translating it yields CASSGDGRDTQYF.

The chain employs TRBV9 and TRBJ2-3; 7 nucleotides match TRBD2. With 3 bases clipped from V and 0 bases from J, the junction kept 4 bases outside the gene matches. CDR1 SGDLS and CDR2 YYNGEE come from the germline V gene. The CDR3 has 15 amino acids. The CDR3 sequence is CASSASGLSTDTQYF. CDR3 nucleotide sequence: TGTGCCAGCAGCGCTAGCGGACTAAGCACAGATACGCAGTATTTT.

CDR3 coding DNA: TGTGCCAGCTCACCACCGCTCGCGGGGAATGGCTACACCTTC. This codes for CASSPPLAGNGYTF. The rearrangement joins TRBV18 to TRBJ1-2; D unresolved. Germline V gives CDR1 KGHSH, CDR2 LQKENI. This CDR3 contains 14 residues. The germline V and J ends were trimmed by 0 bases and 6 bases, with 11 bases remaining between them. The full variable domain, with the rest looked up from reference TRBV18 and TRBJ1-2, is NAGVMQNPRHLVRRRGQEARLRCSPMKGHSHVYWYRQLPEEGLKFMVYLQKENIIDESGMPKERFSAEFPKEGPSILRIQQVVRGDSAAYFCASSPPLAGNGYTFGSGTRLTVV.

The rearrangement links TRBV6-5 to TRBJ2-7, with 7 bases matching TRBD2. CDR3 length: 13 residues. Trimming cost V 10 bases and J 5 bases; bases outside gene matches: 11. The germline V gene has CDR1 MNHEY and CDR2 SVGAGI. CDR3 in DNA: TGTGCCACGGCGGGAGTCCCCATCGACGAGCAGTACTTC. The encoded protein is CATAGVPIDEQYF.

The chain links TRBV24-1 to TRBJ1-1; D unclear. Looked up from germline, CDR1 is KGHDR and CDR2 is SFDVKD. V dropped 5 bases and J dropped 1 base, with 4 bases sitting between them. CDR3 length: 12 amino acids. The CDR3 sequence is CATSAGNTEAFF. For the CDR3, the DNA is TGTGCCACCAGTGCCGGGAACACTGAAGCTTTCTTT.

The J gene is TRBJ2-5, the V gene TRBV6-5; D is perhaps TRBD2 (5 bases). Trimming removed 5 bases from V and 9 bases from J, with 19 bases in between. The CDR3 length is 14 residues. Looked up from germline, CDR1 is MNHEY and CDR2 is SVGAGI. The CDR3 reads CASSPYGKTFSQYF. The CDR3 nucleotides read TGTGCCAGCAGTCCCTACGGGAAAACATTTTCCCAGTACTTC.

The chain is built from TRBV19 and TRBJ1-1; D might be TRBD1 (5 bases). The V gene lost 8 bases and the J gene lost 7 bases, with 17 bases spanning the gap. The germline V gene has CDR1 LNHDA and CDR2 SQIVND (reference sequence). This CDR3 has 13 amino acids. The CDR3, as DNA: TGTGCCAGTGAAGGACATGTCACCGGTGAAGCTTTCTTT. It yields the protein CASEGHVTGEAFF. The full variable domain, completed using reference TRBV19 and TRBJ1-1, is DGGITQSPKYLFRKEGQNVTLSCEQNLNHDAMYWYRQDPGQGLRLIYYSQIVNDFQKGDIAEGYSVSREKKESFPLTVTSAQKNPTAFYLCASEGHVTGEAFFGQGTRLTVV.

V is TRBV19 and J is TRBJ1-3, with D hard to call. V dropped 1 base and J dropped 0 bases, with 7 bases sitting between them. The CDR3 has 15 residues. CDR1 LNHDA and CDR2 SQIVND come from the germline V gene (reference sequence). CDR3 DNA sequence: TGTGCCAGTAGTATAGGGGCAGCCTCTGGAAACACCATATATTTT. Its protein is CASSIGAASGNTIYF. The variable domain in full, with the rest retrieved from reference TRBV19 and TRBJ1-3, is DGGITQSPKYLFRKEGQNVTLSCEQNLNHDAMYWYRQDPGQGLRLIYYSQIVNDFQKGDIAEGYSVSREKKESFPLTVTSAQKNPTAFYLCASSIGAASGNTIYFGEGSWLTVV.

V usage is TRBV12-5 and J usage is TRBJ2-1; TRBD2 matches 11 bases. The CDR3 is made up of 14 amino acids. V gave up 5 bases and J gave up 6 bases; unmatched junction bases: 3. Germline CDR1 is LGHNT and CDR2 is FRNRAP. The CDR3 DNA reads TGTGCTAGTGGTCAAGGACTAGCGGGCAATGAGCAGTTCTTC. Protein product: CASGQGLAGNEQFF.

The V and J genes are TRBV5-4 and TRBJ2-5, with D possibly TRBD2 on 5 matching bases. The CDR3 runs to 14 residues. Trimming removed 4 bases at V and 2 bases at J, with 12 bases between. Germline assignment: CDR1 SGHNT and CDR2 YYREEE (reference sequence). CDR3 DNA: TGTGCCAGCAGCGCCAGAGGGTCGCAAGAGACCCAGTACTTC. This codes for CASSARGSQETQYF.

The genes are TRBV6-4 and TRBJ2-7; TRBD2 agrees at 9 bases. CDR1 is MRHNA, CDR2 SNTAGT, per germline. Trimming took 1 base from V and 4 from J; bases not matched to a gene: 8. The CDR3 contains 16 residues. Written as DNA, the CDR3 is TGTGCCAGCAGTGACTATGCACCTAGCGGGATGTACGAGCAGTACTTC. Translating gives CASSDYAPSGMYEQYF.

This clone was seen a single time. This chain connects TRBV28 to TRBJ2-7; D unclear. CDR1 and CDR2 from the germline V gene are MDHEN and SYDVKM. Trimming left V 5 bases short and J 5 bases short, with 16 bases between. This CDR3 region has 14 residues. The CDR3 nucleotides are TGTGCCAGCAGTCAAGGTAATAGCCTCCACGAGCAGTACTTC. Amino acid sequence: CASSQGNSLHEQYF.

The chain employs TRBV2 and TRBJ2-5, with TRBD1 matching 8 bases. Germline V CDR1 and CDR2: SNHLY, FYNNEI. This CDR3 has 15 residues. V shed 2 bases and J 5 bases; nucleotides not matched to a gene: 7. CDR3 bases: TGTGCCAGCAGTGAAACCAGGGGGCAATTGGAGACCCAGTACTTC. Its protein is CASSETRGQLETQYF.